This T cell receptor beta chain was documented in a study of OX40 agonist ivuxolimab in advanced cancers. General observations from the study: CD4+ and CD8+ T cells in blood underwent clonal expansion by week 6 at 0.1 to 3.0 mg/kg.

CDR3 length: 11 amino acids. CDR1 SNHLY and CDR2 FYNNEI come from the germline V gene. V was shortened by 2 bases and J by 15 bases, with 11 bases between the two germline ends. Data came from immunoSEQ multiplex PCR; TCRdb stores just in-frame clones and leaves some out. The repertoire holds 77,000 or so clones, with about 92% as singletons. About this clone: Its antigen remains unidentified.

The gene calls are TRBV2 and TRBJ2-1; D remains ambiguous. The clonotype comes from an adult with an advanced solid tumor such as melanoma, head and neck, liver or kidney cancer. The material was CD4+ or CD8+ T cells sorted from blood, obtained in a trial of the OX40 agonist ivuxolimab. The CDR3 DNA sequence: TGTGCCAGCAGTGAATGGTCCCGACCGTTCTTC. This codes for CASSEWSRPFF. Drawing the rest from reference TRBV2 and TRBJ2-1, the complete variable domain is EPEVTQTPSHQVTQMGQEVILRCVPISNHLYFYWYRQILGQKVEFLVSFYNNEISEKSEIFDDQFSVERPDGSNFTLKIRSTKLEDSAMYFCASSEWSRPFFGPGTRLTVL.